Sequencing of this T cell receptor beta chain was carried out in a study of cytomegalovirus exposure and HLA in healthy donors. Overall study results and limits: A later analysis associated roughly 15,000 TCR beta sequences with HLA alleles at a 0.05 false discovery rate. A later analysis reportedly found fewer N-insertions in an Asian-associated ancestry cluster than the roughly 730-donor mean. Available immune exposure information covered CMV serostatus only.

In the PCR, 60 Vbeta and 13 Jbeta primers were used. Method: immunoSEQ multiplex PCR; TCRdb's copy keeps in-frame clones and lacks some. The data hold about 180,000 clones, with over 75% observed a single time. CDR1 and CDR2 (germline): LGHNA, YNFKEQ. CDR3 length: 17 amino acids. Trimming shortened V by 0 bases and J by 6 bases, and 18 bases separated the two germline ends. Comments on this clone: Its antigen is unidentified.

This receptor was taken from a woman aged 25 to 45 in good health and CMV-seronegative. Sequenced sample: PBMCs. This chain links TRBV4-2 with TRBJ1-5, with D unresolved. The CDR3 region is CASSQDLRLGYAQPQHF. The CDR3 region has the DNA TGTGCCAGCAGCCAAGATTTACGGCTCGGGTATGCTCAGCCCCAGCATTTT.